This section outlines one T cell receptor beta chain sequence together with its context. J lost 8 bases, V lost 5 bases, and 7 bases had no gene match. This CDR3 has 15 residues. CDR1 is SEHNR and CDR2 is FQNEAQ in the germline V gene (reference sequence). The sample originates from a study of blood T cell repertoires in COVID-19. Study in general: Material from acute and convalescent COVID-19 was sourced from the United States, Italy and Spain. PBMCs, B-cell-depleted T cells, or T cells provided the cDNA or gDNA that made up the material.

Authors' analysis steps: The authors estimated nucleated cell counts from reference gene primer amplification. Here immunoSEQ multiplex PCR was the method, and the copy in TCRdb shows in-frame clones only, minus some. V, J and clone size are those of that table, while D and trimming were read from the DNA. The sample yields just under 150,000 clones, about 87% seen once. This sequence originates from a man aged 50-59 years who had recovered from COVID-19. The J gene is TRBJ1-6, the V gene TRBV7-9; 9 nucleotides match TRBD1. Input material: peripheral blood. The CDR3: CASSAPGQGDSPLHF. CDR3 coding DNA: TGTGCCAGCAGCGCACCGGGACAGGGAGATTCACCCCTCCACTTT.